The 29 T cell receptor beta chains below all came from one sample that was sequenced in a study of blood T cell repertoires in COVID-19. Sequenced by immunoSEQ multiplex PCR; TCRdb stores in-frame clones only, minus some. The sample lists about 150,000 clones, approximately 87% seen once, with 3.5% to 4% in the top ten. What was sequenced was peripheral blood. The origin of the receptors is a woman aged 70-85 years with acute or convalescent COVID-19.

CDR3 amino acids: CASSLGGGAPDTQYF. Written as DNA, the CDR3 is TGCGCCAGCAGCTTGGGTGGGGGGGCCCCAGATACGCAGTATTTT. The J gene is TRBJ2-3, the V gene TRBV5-1; possible D gene TRBD2, 7 bases. V was clipped by 0 bases and J by 4 bases, with 12 bases between them. Germline CDR1 SGHRS, CDR2 YFSETQ. The CDR3 spans 15 residues. The complete variable domain, with remaining parts taken from reference TRBV5-1 and TRBJ2-3, reads KAGVTQTPRYLIKTRGQQVTLSCSPISGHRSVSWYQQTPGQGLQFLFEYFSETQRNKGNFPGRFSGRQFSNSRSEMNVSTLELGDSALYLCASSLGGGAPDTQYFGPGTRLTVL.

This clone was seen a few times. As DNA, the CDR3 is TGTGCCACCAGCAGAAACAGGGGGATAGAGACCCAGTACTTC. Encoded protein: CATSRNRGIETQYF. The chain carries TRBV15 and TRBJ2-5; 8 positions match TRBD1. The ends lost 2 bases at V and 4 bases at J; junction bases unmatched: 3. The CDR3 contains 14 residues. CDR1 is LNHNV and CDR2 is YYDKDF in the germline V gene (reference sequence).

The chain recombines TRBV6-5 with TRBJ2-5; TRBD2 matches at 15 bases. The CDR3 covers 16 residues. Germline assignment: CDR1 MNHEY and CDR2 SVGAGI. After removal of 2 bases from V and 5 bases from J, the junction contained 3 bases not matched to a gene. The CDR3: CASSYGLAGGRETQYF. The DNA of the CDR3 is TGTGCCAGCAGTTACGGACTAGCGGGGGGGCGGGAGACCCAGTACTTC.

This chain uses TRBV7-8 with TRBJ1-3; D gene ambiguous. In germline, CDR1 is SGHVS, CDR2 FQNEAQ. This CDR3 is built from 11 residues. The ends were cut back, 11 bases at V and 7 bases at J, with 12 bases in the middle. CDR3 loop: CAAGMANTIYF. The CDR3 DNA is TGTGCCGCGGGAATGGCGAACACCATATATTTT.

The genes are TRBV27 and TRBJ1-6; D might be TRBD1 (6 bases). The CDR3 spans 15 residues. Germline V lookup: CDR1 MNHEY, CDR2 SMNVEV (reference sequence). V lost 6 bases and J 5 bases, leaving 14 bases between the germline ends. The CDR3 is CASSTTGSNNSPLHF. The CDR3 bases are TGTGCCAGCAGCACCACAGGGTCCAATAATTCACCCCTCCACTTT.

This clone occurred once. The chain combines TRBV9 with TRBJ2-1, with D possibly being TRBD2 (6 bases). The length of the CDR3 is 16 residues. Germline V gene sequence: CDR1 SGDLS, CDR2 YYNGEE. V was clipped by 0 bases and J by 5 bases, with 15 bases between them. This CDR3 reads CASSVDRGGIHNEQFF. As DNA, the CDR3 is TGTGCCAGCAGCGTAGACCGAGGCGGGATCCACAATGAGCAGTTCTTC.

V is TRBV5-6 and J is TRBJ1-4; the match to TRBD1 covers 12 bases. Looked up from germline, CDR1 is SGHDT and CDR2 is YYEEEE. Trimming took 4 bases from V and 7 from J; bases not matched to a gene: 11. The CDR3 has 17 residues. The CDR3 DNA reads as TGTGCCAGCAGCACGTCCCGGGACAGGGGGCTCAGTGAAAAACTGTTTTTT. Its translation is CASSTSRDRGLSEKLFF.

The chain has TRBV4-1 and TRBJ2-5; the match to TRBD2 covers 11 bases. Germline lookup yields CDR1 MGHRA and CDR2 YSYEKL. CDR3 length: 16 amino acids. J lost 4 bases, V lost 4 bases, and 8 bases had no gene match. For the CDR3, the DNA is TGCGCCAGCAGCCTCAGGGGACTAGCGGAGGGAGAGACCCAGTACTTC. Its translation is CASSLRGLAEGETQYF.

V and J are TRBV4-1 and TRBJ1-2; 10 nucleotides align to TRBD1. V gave up 0 bases and J gave up 4 bases; unmatched junction bases: 8. Germline assignment: CDR1 MGHRA and CDR2 YSYEKL. The CDR3 is made up of 17 amino acids. In DNA form, the CDR3 reads TGCGCCAGCAGCCAAGAGGCGACAGGGGGCTCGGTCTATGGCTACACCTTC. This gives the protein CASSQEATGGSVYGYTF.

The chain employs TRBV29-1 and TRBJ2-1, with 9 bases identical to TRBD1. The CDR3 extends over 13 amino acids. V dropped 8 bases and J dropped 6; count of bases not matched to a gene: 8. Germline V gene sequence: CDR1 SQVTM, CDR2 ANQGSEA. The CDR3 protein is CSSPGQGINEQFF. DNA for the CDR3: TGCAGCTCACCGGGACAGGGTATCAATGAGCAGTTCTTC.

CDR3 nucleotides: TGTGCCAGTAGTATAACTATTAACTCTGGAAACACCATATATTTT. Residues: CASSITINSGNTIYF. The chain combines TRBV19 with TRBJ1-3; the D is unclear. Trimming pared 2 bases from V and 0 bases from J, leaving 8 bases between. The CDR3 length is 15 residues. CDR1 is LNHDA and CDR2 is SQIVND in the germline V gene (reference sequence).

The chain employs TRBV7-2 and TRBJ1-1; D remains unclear. Between the trimmed V and J ends, which lost 2 bases and 1 base, there was a span of 5 bases. The CDR3 is made up of 13 amino acids. Germline CDR1 and CDR2: SGHTA and FQGNSA. In DNA form, the CDR3 reads TGTGCCAGCAGCTTACCGGGGAACACTGAAGCTTTCTTT. Its translation is CASSLPGNTEAFF.

V gene TRBV30 combines with J gene TRBJ2-7; D remains ambiguous. The germline CDR1 and CDR2 sequences are GTSNPN and SVGIG (reference sequence). This CDR3 spans 13 amino acids. V lost 6 bases and J 5 bases, leaving 17 bases between the germline ends. CDR3 in DNA: TGTGCCTGCCCGCGTGCAGGTTATAACGAGCAGTACTTC. This encodes CACPRAGYNEQYF.

This chain connects TRBV5-4 to TRBJ2-1, with TRBD1 identical over 11 bases. V trimming: 4 bases; J trimming: 3 bases; junction bases outside the gene matches: 3. The CDR3 has 15 amino acids. CDR1 and CDR2 (germline): SGHNT, YYREEE (reference sequence). The CDR3 sequence: CASSQGQGGYNEQFF. CDR3 coding DNA: TGTGCCAGCAGCCAGGGACAGGGGGGCTACAATGAGCAGTTCTTC. Supplemented by reference TRBV5-4 and TRBJ2-1, the full variable domain reads ETGVTQSPTHLIKTRGQQVTLRCSSQSGHNTVSWYQQALGQGPQFIFQYYREEENGRGNFPPRFSGLQFPNYSSELNVNALELDDSALYLCASSQGQGGYNEQFFGPGTRLTVL.

This clone was counted only a few times. This chain joins TRBV27 and TRBJ2-1, with TRBD2 identical over 9 bases. V dropped 2 bases and J dropped 7; count of bases not matched to a gene: 9. The germline gives CDR1 MNHEY, CDR2 SMNVEV (reference sequence). The CDR3 loop spans 16 amino acids. The CDR3 DNA is TGTGCCAGCAGTTTAGAGAAGCGGGGGGCTACTAATGAGCAGTTCTTC. This sequence encodes CASSLEKRGATNEQFF.

The genes are TRBV4-3 and TRBJ2-2; a possible D gene is TRBD2 (6 bases). Trimming removed 0 bases at V and 4 bases at J, with 6 bases between. The CDR3 loop spans 14 amino acids. Germline V CDR1 and CDR2: LGHNA, YSLEER. The CDR3 sequence: CASSQEGGTGELFF. CDR3 coding DNA: TGCGCCAGCAGCCAAGAGGGGGGCACCGGGGAGCTGTTTTTT.

This clone was counted between two and nine times. The V call is TRBV7-2, the J call TRBJ1-1; a weak D match, TRBD1 (6 bases). V was shortened by 2 bases and J by 3 bases, with 13 bases between the two germline ends. This CDR3 is built from 15 residues. Germline values: CDR1 SGHTA, CDR2 FQGNSA. This CDR3 is CASSLTAGAHTEAFF. The CDR3 coding sequence is TGTGCCAGCAGCTTAACTGCGGGGGCGCACACTGAAGCTTTCTTT.

V usage is TRBV18 and J usage is TRBJ1-2; tentatively, D is TRBD1 (6 bases). This CDR3 contains 15 residues. The V and J ends lost 4 bases and 3 bases respectively, with 15 bases between them. Germline V gene lookup returns CDR1 KGHSH and CDR2 LQKENI. CDR3 sequence (DNA): TGTGCCAGCTCACTTTGGGACAAGGGGGACTATGGCTACACCTTC. This encodes CASSLWDKGDYGYTF.

The rearrangement uses TRBV28 and TRBJ2-7; D call uncertain. The V and J ends lost 6 bases and 2 bases respectively, with 17 bases between them. From germline, CDR1 is MDHEN and CDR2 SYDVKM. The CDR3 sequence is 15 residues long. CDR3 protein: CASSGGSRLTYEQYF. The CDR3 nucleotides are TGTGCCAGCAGCGGCGGAAGCCGGTTAACCTACGAGCAGTACTTC.

Details on this clone: This same CDR3 is encoded by further DNA sequences in the sample. The chain recombines TRBV6-5 with TRBJ1-6, with TRBD1 as a possible D gene (5 bases). CDR1 and CDR2 from the germline V gene are MNHEY and SVGAGI. The CDR3 spans 16 residues. V lost 2 bases and J lost 0, with 8 bases in between. CDR3 residues: CASSYGGGSYNSPLHF. CDR3 DNA sequence: TGTGCCAGCAGTTACGGGGGAGGCTCCTATAATTCACCCCTCCACTTT.

This chain joins TRBV11-2 and TRBJ2-2; D may be TRBD1 (6 bases). Trimming removed 0 bases at V and 6 bases at J, with 17 bases between. Germline V gene data show CDR1 as SGHAT and CDR2 as FQNNGV. The CDR3 extends over 17 amino acids. The CDR3 DNA reads as TGTGCCAGCAGCTTAGATTTGCACAGGGTGGGCGCCGGGGAGCTGTTTTTT. Its protein is CASSLDLHRVGAGELFF. The full variable domain, with the rest looked up from reference TRBV11-2 and TRBJ2-2, is EAGVAQSPRYKIIEKRQSVAFWCNPISGHATLYWYQQILGQGPKLLIQFQNNGVVDDSQLPKDRFSAERLKGVDSTLKIQPAKLEDSAVYLCASSLDLHRVGAGELFFGEGSRLTVL.

J is TRBJ2-2 and V is TRBV6-2 or TRBV6-3; D not certain. CDR1 and CDR2 from the germline V gene are MNHEY and SVGEGT. The CDR3 sequence is 13 residues long. V was clipped by 6 bases and J by 6 bases, with 11 bases between them. CDR3 nucleotide sequence: TGTGCCAGCAGCTCGAGTATTGCCGGGGAGCTGTTTTTT. As protein: CASSSSIAGELFF.

J is TRBJ2-1 and V is TRBV28; 12 bases map to TRBD1. Germline values: CDR1 MDHEN, CDR2 SYDVKM. The V segment lost 6 bases and the J segment 9 bases; nucleotides outside the gene matches: 9. The length of the CDR3 is 15 residues. The CDR3 DNA follows: TGTGCCAGCAGGGCGACGGGACAGGGGGCGCGTGAGCAGTTCTTC. Its translation: CASRATGQGAREQFF.

The chain is built from TRBV9 and TRBJ2-5; no clear D. The CDR3 spans 15 residues. The germline V and J ends were trimmed by 0 bases and 5 bases, with 14 bases remaining between them. Germline assignment: CDR1 SGDLS and CDR2 YYNGEE. The CDR3 region has the DNA TGTGCCAGCAGCGTAGCGCCTACCTCCCTGGAGACCCAGTACTTC. It is translated as CASSVAPTSLETQYF.

This clone was seen only once. V usage is TRBV7-8 and J usage is TRBJ2-3; TRBD2 matches at 10 bases. Unmatched junction bases numbered 8, after V lost 5 bases and J lost 0 bases. There are 17 residues in the CDR3. Germline loops: CDR1 SGHVS, CDR2 FQNEAQ. CDR3 amino acids: CASSRILAGASTDTQYF. CDR3 nucleotides: TGTGCCAGCAGCCGTATCCTAGCGGGAGCTAGCACAGATACGCAGTATTTT.

The CDR3 loop reads CASSPYGPGRNYGYTF. As DNA, the CDR3 is TGTGCCAGCAGTCCGTACGGGCCAGGGCGAAACTATGGCTACACCTTC. This rearrangement joins TRBV28 to TRBJ1-2; possibly TRBD1 for D (5 bases). Germline V CDR1 and CDR2: MDHEN, SYDVKM. The CDR3 has 16 amino acids. V dropped 5 bases and J dropped 2 bases, with 18 bases sitting between them.

The chain uses TRBV6-5 and TRBJ1-6; TRBD1 agrees at 7 bases. Per the germline V gene, CDR1 is MNHEY and CDR2 is SVGAGI. There are 13 residues in the CDR3. Trimming took 6 bases from V and 10 from J; bases not matched to a gene: 6. The CDR3 loop reads CASRPAGGSPLHF. The CDR3 bases are TGTGCCAGCAGACCGGCAGGGGGATCACCCCTCCACTTT.

V is TRBV11-2 and J is TRBJ2-7; 7 nucleotides align to TRBD1. Germline values: CDR1 SGHAT, CDR2 FQNNGV. The J segment lost 3 bases and the V segment lost 4 bases, leaving 9 bases of the junction unmatched. The CDR3 is made up of 15 amino acids. The CDR3 reads CASSSLGQTHYEQYF. CDR3 nucleotides: TGTGCCAGCAGCTCCCTGGGACAGACCCACTACGAGCAGTACTTC. The variable domain in full, with the rest retrieved from reference TRBV11-2 and TRBJ2-7, is EAGVAQSPRYKIIEKRQSVAFWCNPISGHATLYWYQQILGQGPKLLIQFQNNGVVDDSQLPKDRFSAERLKGVDSTLKIQPAKLEDSAVYLCASSSLGQTHYEQYFGPGTRLTVT.

The rearrangement uses TRBV30 and TRBJ2-3; TRBD2 aligns across 10 bases. The length of the CDR3 is 16 residues. Germline values: CDR1 GTSNPN, CDR2 SVGIG (reference sequence). Unmatched junction bases numbered 13, after V lost 4 bases and J lost 6 bases. The CDR3 DNA reads TGTGCCTGGAAACCCGGACTAGCGGATCGTAGGGATACGCAGTATTTT. It encodes CAWKPGLADRRDTQYF.